This entry lists 24 T cell receptor beta chains sequenced from one sample in a study of blood T cell repertoires in COVID-19. Clones were sequenced by immunoSEQ multiplex PCR, and TCRdb holds only the in-frame ones, with some missing. The sample holds about 140,000 clones, around nine tenths seen once. Sequenced sample: peripheral blood. The receptors originated from a woman between 35 and 50 years old with acute or convalescent COVID-19.

The chain joins TRBV29-1 to TRBJ2-7, with TRBD1 matching over 10 bases. CDR3 size: 15 residues. Germline-derived CDR1 and CDR2 are SQVTM and ANQGSEA. J gave up 6 bases and V 6 bases, and 14 bases lay outside the gene matches. The CDR3 sequence is CSVREGTGDSGEQYF. For the CDR3, the DNA is TGCAGCGTGCGCGAAGGGACAGGGGATTCCGGCGAGCAGTACTTC.

V usage is TRBV30 and J usage is TRBJ2-3, with a possible D match to TRBD1 (6 bases). CDR3 length equals 13 residues. Germline V CDR1 and CDR2: GTSNPN, SVGIG (reference sequence). The ends were cut back, 0 bases at V and 4 bases at J, with 8 bases in the middle. CDR3 sequence: CAWSVPGADTQYF. CDR3 nucleotides: TGTGCCTGGAGTGTACCAGGGGCAGATACGCAGTATTTT.

The gene calls are TRBV15 and TRBJ2-5; 11 bases fit TRBD2. Germline-derived CDR1 and CDR2 are LNHNV and YYDKDF (reference sequence). With V trimmed by 3 bases and J by 1 base, 4 bases remained unmatched. CDR3 size: 16 residues. CDR3 nucleotides: TGTGCCACCAGCAGGAGACTAGCGGGGCTCCAAGAGACCCAGTACTTC. This encodes CATSRRLAGLQETQYF.

This clone was detected once. This chain joins TRBV7-2 and TRBJ2-5, with 7 positions matching TRBD2. Unmatched junction bases numbered 10, after V lost 5 bases and J lost 1 base. This CDR3 is 16 amino acids long. CDR1 is SGHTA, CDR2 FQGNSA, per germline. The CDR3 loop is CASSLLGEGLQETQYF. The CDR3 DNA reads TGTGCCAGCAGCCTCTTAGGGGAGGGCCTCCAAGAGACCCAGTACTTC. Filled out from reference TRBV7-2 and TRBJ2-5, the complete variable domain reads GAGVSQSPSNKVTEKGKDVELRCDPISGHTALYWYRQSLGQGLEFLIYFQGNSAPDKSGLPSDRFSAERTGGSVSTLTIQRTQQEDSAVYLCASSLLGEGLQETQYFGPGTRLLVL.

The V and J genes are TRBV6-5 and TRBJ1-6; D may be TRBD1 (5 bases). This CDR3 contains 15 residues. With 4 bases removed from V and 8 bases from J, the gap between germline ends came to 15 bases. Germline CDR1 reads MNHEY; CDR2 reads SVGAGI. CDR3 sequence: CASSSLAGRDSPLHF. Written as DNA, the CDR3 is TGTGCCAGCAGTTCCCTGGCGGGACGGGATTCACCCCTCCACTTT.

This chain links TRBV10-3 with TRBJ2-7, with D possibly being TRBD1 (6 bases). Trimming stripped 8 bases from V and 2 bases from J, with 10 bases between. Germline V lookup: CDR1 ENHRY, CDR2 SYGVKD. This CDR3 has 12 amino acids. The CDR3 reads CAIAQGPYEQYF. CDR3 in DNA: TGTGCCATCGCACAGGGTCCCTACGAGCAGTACTTC.

The genes are TRBV29-1 and TRBJ2-3; 9 nucleotides line up with TRBD2. Trimming removed 0 bases from V and 4 bases from J; junction bases left unmatched: 20. This CDR3 region has 20 residues. Germline CDR1 is SQVTM and CDR2 is ANQGSEA. The CDR3 coding sequence is TGCAGCGTTGAAGATACCTTAGCGGGGGCCCAAACACTACTGCCAGATACGCAGTATTTT. Protein: CSVEDTLAGAQTLLPDTQYF.

The chain has TRBV6-5 and TRBJ2-1, with 8 positions matching TRBD2. Trimming took 2 bases from V and 6 from J; bases not matched to a gene: 6. Germline assignment: CDR1 MNHEY and CDR2 SVGAGI. This CDR3 spans 15 amino acids. The CDR3 here is CASSYPGTRANEQFF. The CDR3 DNA is TGTGCCAGCAGTTACCCCGGGACTAGGGCCAATGAGCAGTTCTTC.

V gene TRBV24-1 combines with J gene TRBJ2-3; D is perhaps TRBD2 (5 bases). Germline assignment: CDR1 KGHDR and CDR2 SFDVKD. The CDR3 runs to 15 residues. With 4 bases removed from V and 4 bases from J, the gap between germline ends came to 14 bases. The CDR3, as DNA: TGTGCCACCAGTGAATCGGGGATTGATGCAGATACGCAGTATTTT. Protein sequence: CATSESGIDADTQYF.

The chain has TRBV7-9 and TRBJ2-7; the match to TRBD1 covers 9 bases. This CDR3 has 15 residues. Germline V lookup: CDR1 SEHNR, CDR2 FQNEAQ (reference sequence). The V and J ends lost 1 base and 2 bases, in that order; junction bases with no gene match: 3. The CDR3 protein is CASSLGRDRAYEQYF. The DNA for the CDR3 is TGTGCCAGCAGCTTAGGCCGGGACAGGGCCTACGAGCAGTACTTC.

The V gene is TRBV6-5, the J gene TRBJ2-7; 8 nucleotides match TRBD2. Per germline, CDR1 MNHEY and CDR2 SVGAGI. This CDR3 region has 15 residues. Trimming at V came to 6 bases and at J to 4 bases, leaving 11 bases not matched to a gene. The CDR3 DNA reads TGTGCCAGCAGAGGACTAGCAGAAGCGGTATACGAGCAGTACTTC. Its translation: CASRGLAEAVYEQYF.

V gene TRBV3-1 (or the pseudogene TRBV3-2) combines with J gene TRBJ2-2; TRBD2 might be the D (5 bases). Between the trimmed V and J ends, which lost 4 bases and 5 bases, there was a span of 11 bases. CDR3 length: 14 residues. The germline gives CDR1 LGHDT, CDR2 YNNKEL (reference sequence). DNA for the CDR3: TGTGCCAGCAGCCGCCCCGGCGGGACCGGGGAGCTGTTTTTT. Translating gives CASSRPGGTGELFF.

The chain has TRBV9 and TRBJ1-2, with D uncertain. The CDR3 has 13 amino acids. Trimming cost V 5 bases and J 0 bases, with 8 bases left between them. Germline V gene data show CDR1 as SGDLS and CDR2 as YYNGEE. As DNA, the CDR3 is TGTGCCAGCAGTTTTACAGCTAACTATGGCTACACCTTC. Translated, it gives CASSFTANYGYTF.

The rearrangement links TRBV7-9 to TRBJ2-7; the match to TRBD2 covers 9 bases. V was clipped by 4 bases and J by 3 bases; unmatched bases: 4. Per germline, CDR1 SEHNR and CDR2 FQNEAQ (reference sequence). This CDR3 comprises 14 residues. The CDR3 nucleotides are TGTGCCAGCAGCTCGGGACTAGCCGTCTACGAGCAGTACTTC. This gives the protein CASSSGLAVYEQYF.

This clone was detected once. The rearrangement links TRBV2 to TRBJ2-7; weak D call: TRBD1 (6 bases). CDR3 size: 14 residues. Trimming took off 6 bases at V and 3 bases at J, with 15 bases between the two ends. Germline assignment: CDR1 SNHLY and CDR2 FYNNEI. This chain's CDR3 is CASSWDNRSYEQYF. The CDR3, as DNA: TGTGCCAGCAGCTGGGACAACCGAAGCTACGAGCAGTACTTC.

The chain recombines TRBV4-3 with TRBJ2-2; D is unclear. The germline gives CDR1 LGHNA, CDR2 YSLEER. V was trimmed by 1 base and J by 1 base, leaving 19 bases between them. CDR3 length equals 19 residues. CDR3 nucleotide sequence: TGCGCCAGCAGCCAAGGCAGTCGGCCTTGGCGGCTGAACACCGGGGAGCTGTTTTTT. Translation: CASSQGSRPWRLNTGELFF.

J is TRBJ1-4 and V is TRBV5-1, with D unresolved. The CDR3 consists of 14 residues. V lost 6 bases, J lost 10 bases, and 19 bases lay in between. CDR1 is SGHRS and CDR2 is YFSETQ in the germline V gene. The CDR3 sequence: CASTVDTSAGKLFF. In DNA form, the CDR3 reads TGCGCCAGCACCGTAGACACTTCGGCAGGAAAACTGTTTTTT.

About this clone itself: Since no conserved phenylalanine or tryptophan closes the CDR3, a read error is the likely cause. The limits of the CDR3 on the DNA are not certain, so only TCRdb's listed CDR3 is given. The rearrangement uses TRBV18 and TRBJ1-2; the table assigns TRBD1, which was not confirmed against the DNA. A total of 13 residues make up the CDR3, ends included. Germline CDR1 and CDR2: KGHSH and LQKENI. The CDR3 sequence is CASSRREQGQTPL.

The chain is built from TRBV2 and TRBJ2-7; a possible D gene is TRBD2 (7 bases). CDR3 size: 12 residues. CDR1 and CDR2 from the germline V gene are SNHLY and FYNNEI. CDR3 in amino acids: CALGGGPYEQYF. The CDR3 DNA reads as TGTGCTTTAGGGGGGGGCCCTTACGAGCAGTACTTC.

The chain links TRBV30 to TRBJ2-4; 12 bases match TRBD2. CDR1 and CDR2 (germline): GTSNPN, SVGIG (reference sequence). Losses at the gene ends were 0 bases for V and 9 bases for J; bases not matched to a gene: 9. This CDR3 is built from 16 residues. CDR3 sequence reads: CAWSVPPLAGGGIQYF. The CDR3 DNA sequence: TGTGCCTGGAGTGTACCCCCCCTAGCGGGGGGGGGCATTCAGTACTTC.

The chain joins TRBV28 to TRBJ1-3; unclear D gene. V lost 1 base, J lost 2 bases, and 15 bases lay in between. The CDR3 has 17 residues. Germline V gene sequence: CDR1 MDHEN, CDR2 SYDVKM. The CDR3 loop is CASSLLATAPPGNTIYF. In DNA, the CDR3 is TGTGCCAGCAGTTTATTAGCGACTGCCCCCCCTGGAAACACCATATATTTT.

The CDR3 bases are TGTGCCAGCAGCTTGGGAGGAAGGGGCCACTACGAGCAGTACTTC. Its translation: CASSLGGRGHYEQYF. The V call is TRBV21-1, the J call TRBJ2-7; the tabulated D call, TRBD2, remains unverified against the DNA. TRBV21-1 is noted as a pseudogene. The CDR3 covers 15 residues.

Of note for this clone: The sample contains more than one DNA sequence encoding this CDR3. The CDR3 loop reads CASSPTGSSYEQYF. The CDR3 region has the DNA TGTGCCAGCAGCCCGACAGGAAGCTCCTACGAGCAGTACTTC. The chain has TRBV9 and TRBJ2-7; D may be TRBD1 (6 bases). The CDR3 spans 14 residues. CDR1 is SGDLS and CDR2 is YYNGEE in the germline V gene. The ends were cut back, 4 bases at V and 0 bases at J, with 11 bases in the middle.

J is TRBJ2-5 and V is TRBV18; D unclear. Trimming pared 5 bases from V and 4 bases from J, leaving 8 bases between. CDR1 and CDR2 (germline): KGHSH, LQKENI. This CDR3 is 12 amino acids long. The CDR3 sequence: CASSTRSETQYF. CDR3 DNA sequence: TGTGCCAGCTCAACCAGGTCAGAGACCCAGTACTTC. The full variable domain, in which reference TRBV18 and TRBJ2-5 provide the parts outside the CDR3, is NAGVMQNPRHLVRRRGQEARLRCSPMKGHSHVYWYRQLPEEGLKFMVYLQKENIIDESGMPKERFSAEFPKEGPSILRIQQVVRGDSAAYFCASSTRSETQYFGPGTRLLVL.